What follows are 25 T cell receptor beta chains derived from one specimen sequenced in a study of technical replicates of blood from a few donors. Clones were sequenced by immunoSEQ multiplex PCR, and TCRdb holds only the in-frame ones, with some missing. The table shows about 74,000 clones, with 95% occurring only once. Sequencing was performed on T cells isolated from PBMCs. Every receptor here comes from a human donor in good health.

The V and J genes are TRBV5-1 and TRBJ2-1; the match to TRBD2 covers 9 bases. The CDR3 length is 16 residues. Germline V CDR1 and CDR2: SGHRS, YFSETQ. Unmatched junction bases numbered 5, after V lost 0 bases and J lost 4 bases. The CDR3 sequence: CASSLVSSGEYNEQFF. CDR3 sequence (DNA): TGCGCCAGCAGCTTGGTCTCTAGCGGGGAGTACAATGAGCAGTTCTTC.

The chain is built from TRBV19 and TRBJ2-3; the match to TRBD2 covers 11 bases. The CDR3 totals 17 residues. Germline trimming cut 9 bases from V and 1 base from J; bases unmatched to any gene: 12. From germline, CDR1 is LNHDA and CDR2 SQIVND (reference sequence). The CDR3 region is CASQLSGTSGGTDTQYF. CDR3 bases: TGTGCCAGCCAATTATCCGGGACTAGCGGAGGCACAGATACGCAGTATTTT.

The chain joins TRBV29-1 to TRBJ2-7, with 8 bases fitting TRBD1. Germline CDR1 SQVTM, CDR2 ANQGSEA. V lost 6 bases and J lost 3; bases outside the gene matches: 4. There are 12 residues in the CDR3. CDR3 nucleotide sequence: TGCAGCGTCCTCGGACAGGGCTACGAGCAGTACTTC. Its translation: CSVLGQGYEQYF.

The rearrangement uses TRBV28 and TRBJ2-7; D perhaps matches TRBD1 (5 bases). CDR3 length: 12 amino acids. V was clipped by 8 bases and J by 2 bases, with 10 bases between them. Germline V lookup: CDR1 MDHEN, CDR2 SYDVKM. CDR3 amino acids: CASFRETYEQYF. For the CDR3, the DNA is TGTGCCAGCTTCAGGGAAACCTACGAGCAGTACTTC.

This chain joins TRBV5-4 and TRBJ2-3, with a weak D call TRBD1 (8 bases). Germline loops: CDR1 SGHNT, CDR2 YYREEE (reference sequence). The germline V and J ends were trimmed by 3 bases and 6 bases, with 14 bases remaining between them. The CDR3 has 14 residues. The CDR3 loop reads CASSSGQGGDTQYF. In nucleotides, the CDR3 is TGTGCCAGCAGCTCCGGACAGGGAGGGGATACGCAGTATTTT.

The chain couples TRBV13 to TRBJ2-1; 13 bases agree with TRBD2. The germline V gene encodes CDR1 PRHDT and CDR2 FYEKMQ (reference sequence). With 0 bases clipped from V and 8 bases from J, the junction kept 10 bases outside the gene matches. The CDR3 contains 18 residues. The CDR3 DNA reads as TGTGCCAGCAGCTTAGGCCCTTGGACTAGCGGGGGATTTGATGAGCAGTTCTTC. Translating gives CASSLGPWTSGGFDEQFF.

V gene TRBV29-1 combines with J gene TRBJ2-1; D ambiguous. This CDR3 contains 17 residues. Germline V gives CDR1 SQVTM, CDR2 ANQGSEA. V gave up 3 bases and J gave up 2 bases, with 20 bases separating them. In nucleotides, the CDR3 is TGCAGCGTTGAGAGTTTCGGAAGTGGGCGAACCTACAATGAGCAGTTCTTC. Translated: CSVESFGSGRTYNEQFF.

The chain employs TRBV7-2 and TRBJ2-1; 12 bases are shared with TRBD2. The CDR3 covers 16 residues. Germline V CDR1 and CDR2: SGHTA, FQGNSA. V was clipped by 5 bases and J by 8 bases; unmatched bases: 10. CDR3 DNA sequence: TGTGCCAGCAGCCGACAGACTAGCGGGAGCGTCTATGAGCAGTTCTTC. Protein: CASSRQTSGSVYEQFF.

The rearrangement uses TRBV11-2 and TRBJ2-1; TRBD1 might be the D (6 bases). The CDR3 runs 17 residues. Per germline, CDR1 SGHAT and CDR2 FQNNGV. V shed 4 bases and J shed 2 bases, with 18 bases lying between them. In DNA, the CDR3 is TGTGCCAGCAGCTCGGTGGGGGAGAAGGGGGCCTACAATGAGCAGTTCTTC. Amino acid sequence: CASSSVGEKGAYNEQFF.

The chain is built from TRBV14 and TRBJ1-1, with D tentatively TRBD1 (6 bases). Trimming removed 0 bases from V and 0 bases from J, with 14 bases in between. The CDR3 spans 17 residues. Looked up from germline, CDR1 is SGHDN and CDR2 is FVKESK. The CDR3: CASSQDLGGLLNTEAFF. DNA for the CDR3: TGTGCCAGCAGCCAAGATCTCGGGGGGCTTCTGAACACTGAAGCTTTCTTT.

This chain joins TRBV5-1 and TRBJ1-2, with TRBD1 as a possible D gene (6 bases). The ends were cut back, 3 bases at V and 4 bases at J, with 25 bases in the middle. The CDR3 extends over 18 amino acids. Germline V gene sequence: CDR1 SGHRS, CDR2 YFSETQ. DNA for the CDR3: TGCGCCAGCAGCTCCCAAACACTTGACAGGATGTTGCGCTATGGCTACACCTTC. Encoded protein: CASSSQTLDRMLRYGYTF.

This rearrangement joins TRBV10-3 to TRBJ2-3; 7 bases are a match to TRBD2. The CDR3 covers 12 residues. Germline CDR1 is ENHRY and CDR2 is SYGVKD. J was trimmed by 4 bases and V by 8 bases; bases with no gene match: 3. The CDR3 DNA is TGTGCCATCTCGGGGGGATCAGATACGCAGTATTTT. Amino acid sequence: CAISGGSDTQYF.

The chain recombines TRBV10-3 with TRBJ2-3; 10 bases align to TRBD1. Per the germline V gene, CDR1 is ENHRY and CDR2 is SYGVKD. The CDR3 has 15 residues. Trimming removed 6 bases from V and 3 bases from J; junction bases left unmatched: 6. The CDR3 reads CAIRQDRGQTDTQYF. The DNA for the CDR3 is TGTGCCATCAGGCAAGACAGGGGGCAAACAGATACGCAGTATTTT.

This sequence joins TRBV28 and TRBJ1-5, with D possibly TRBD1 on 5 matching bases. Germline V CDR1 and CDR2: MDHEN, SYDVKM. The CDR3 contains 11 residues. The V and J ends lost 7 bases and 4 bases respectively, with 5 bases between them. The DNA for the CDR3 is TGTGCCAGCAAGGGGAATCAGCCCCAGCATTTT. Protein product: CASKGNQPQHF.

The chain uses TRBV5-4 and TRBJ2-1; 7 nucleotides agree with TRBD2. This CDR3 is built from 14 residues. V gave up 1 base and J gave up 9 bases; unmatched junction bases: 7. Germline V lookup: CDR1 SGHNT, CDR2 YYREEE (reference sequence). CDR3 protein: CASSLWGGSGEQFF. Here the CDR3 DNA reads TGTGCCAGCAGCTTGTGGGGGGGGTCGGGTGAGCAGTTCTTC.

J is TRBJ2-7 and V is TRBV28; TRBD2 aligns across 11 bases. Per germline, CDR1 MDHEN and CDR2 SYDVKM. J was trimmed by 3 bases and V by 7 bases; bases with no gene match: 8. CDR3 length equals 15 residues. The CDR3 DNA is TGTGCCAGCAACCCGGGACTAGCGGACAACTACGAGCAGTACTTC. Amino acid sequence: CASNPGLADNYEQYF.

This clone appeared once. The chain recombines TRBV11-1 with TRBJ2-7; 14 nucleotides align to TRBD2. The CDR3 has 14 residues. CDR1 and CDR2 from the germline V gene are SGHAT and FQDESV (reference sequence). V gave up 5 bases and J gave up 6 bases; unmatched junction bases: 3. As DNA, the CDR3 is TGTGCCAGCAGCCGGGGACTAGCGGGAGTCGAGCAGTACTTC. Translated: CASSRGLAGVEQYF.

The chain recombines TRBV2 with TRBJ2-3; 9 nucleotides line up with TRBD2. V was clipped by 6 bases and J by 2 bases; unmatched bases: 9. The CDR3 consists of 16 residues. Germline V gene sequence: CDR1 SNHLY, CDR2 FYNNEI. CDR3: CASRLHLAGSTDTQYF. The CDR3 DNA is TGTGCCAGCAGGCTACACCTAGCGGGGTCCACAGATACGCAGTATTTT.

This chain uses TRBV5-1 with TRBJ1-6; D unclear. The V and J ends lost 0 bases and 5 bases respectively, with 9 bases between them. This CDR3 region has 15 residues. CDR1 and CDR2 (germline): SGHRS, YFSETQ. CDR3 in amino acids: CASSLDGRNNSPLHF. The DNA for the CDR3 is TGCGCCAGCAGCTTGGATGGCCGTAATAATTCACCCCTCCACTTT.

V and J are TRBV10-3 and TRBJ2-2; 7 nucleotides line up with TRBD2. Per the germline V gene, CDR1 is ENHRY and CDR2 is SYGVKD. V was clipped by 3 bases and J by 5 bases; unmatched bases: 12. The CDR3 sequence is 17 residues long. In DNA, the CDR3 is TGTGCCATCAGTGATCCCCACGGGGGGACGAGTACCGGGGAGCTGTTTTTT. Translated, it gives CAISDPHGGTSTGELFF.

J is TRBJ1-1 and V is TRBV5-1; 8 bases align to TRBD1. CDR1 is SGHRS and CDR2 is YFSETQ in the germline V gene. V lost 5 bases, J lost 5 bases, and 8 bases stayed unmatched. This CDR3 has 14 residues. CDR3 coding DNA: TGCGCCAGCAGTTCAGGACAGGGAGGGACTGAAGCTTTCTTT. Residues: CASSSGQGGTEAFF.

The J gene is TRBJ2-7, the V gene TRBV12-2; the D call in the table, TRBD1, was not verified against the DNA. TRBV12-2 is deemed a pseudogene. The length of the CDR3 is 17 residues. CDR3 sequence (DNA): TGTGCAAGTCGCTTATGTCTCTTGCGACAGGGACCCTACGAGCAGTACTTC. Protein product: CASRLCLLRQGPYEQYF.

The J gene is TRBJ2-2, the V gene TRBV7-9; no definite D call. Germline V gene lookup returns CDR1 SEHNR and CDR2 FQNEAQ (reference sequence). V lost 5 bases, J lost 2 bases, and 12 bases lay in between. This CDR3 region has 15 residues. CDR3 amino acids: CASSQNQYNTGELFF. CDR3 sequence (DNA): TGTGCCAGCAGCCAGAACCAGTATAACACCGGGGAGCTGTTTTTT.

The chain uses TRBV30 and TRBJ1-2; the D is unclear. The CDR3 runs 13 residues. The germline V gene encodes CDR1 GTSNPN and CDR2 SVGIG (reference sequence). Trimming pared 5 bases from V and 8 bases from J, leaving 18 bases between. The CDR3, as DNA: TGTGCCTGGGGAGAAGACGTCAATTGGGGCTACACCTTC. Translated: CAWGEDVNWGYTF.

This chain uses TRBV19 with TRBJ2-7; D unclear. CDR3 size: 13 residues. Germline lookup yields CDR1 LNHDA and CDR2 SQIVND (reference sequence). V lost 5 bases to trimming and J lost 3 bases, with 11 bases between them. This CDR3 reads CASSSSHYYEQYF. DNA of the CDR3: TGTGCCAGTAGTTCGAGCCACTACTACGAGCAGTACTTC.